Listed here are 7 T cell receptor beta chains from one sample, sequenced in a study of siplizumab effects on memory and regulatory T cells. TCRdb's copy holds only in-frame clones and misses some; the assay was immunoSEQ multiplex PCR. The sample comprises about 98,000 clones, about 93% of which are singletons, and roughly 1.1% rests with the top ten. Input material: CD4+ T cells sorted from blood. All receptors derive from a human donor in good health.

This sequence joins TRBV5-1 and TRBJ1-1; no clear D gene. V lost 2 bases, J lost 11 bases, and 16 bases lay in between. The CDR3 has 13 residues. Germline V gives CDR1 SGHRS, CDR2 YFSETQ. The CDR3 bases are TGCGCCAGCAGCTTAACGGACGCCGATCTGGCTTTCTTT. Protein sequence: CASSLTDADLAFF.

CDR3 sequence: CASSDGGVNEKLFF. DNA of the CDR3: TGTGCCAGCAGTGATGGAGGGGTTAATGAAAAACTGTTTTTT. This chain links TRBV25-1 with TRBJ1-4; D perhaps matches TRBD1 (5 bases). CDR3 length: 14 residues. Trimming pared 3 bases from V and 4 bases from J, leaving 9 bases between. Germline-derived CDR1 and CDR2 are MGHDK and SYGVNS.

V usage is TRBV11-3 and J usage is TRBJ2-1; D gene ambiguous. V was clipped by 5 bases and J by 4 bases, with 9 bases between them. The CDR3 runs to 13 residues. CDR1 and CDR2 (germline): SGHNT, YENEEA. The CDR3: CASSHDRYNEQFF. The CDR3 coding sequence is TGTGCCAGCAGCCATGACCGATACAATGAGCAGTTCTTC. Variable domain in full (rest from reference TRBV11-3 and TRBJ2-1): EAGVVQSPRYKIIEKKQPVAFWCNPISGHNTLYWYLQNLGQGPELLIRYENEEAVDDSQLPKDRFSAERLKGVDSTLKIQPAELGDSAVYLCASSHDRYNEQFFGPGTRLTVL.

The J gene is TRBJ2-7, the V gene TRBV5-1; D gene uncertain. V was clipped by 0 bases and J by 0 bases, with 7 bases between them. This CDR3 has 14 amino acids. Germline values: CDR1 SGHRS, CDR2 YFSETQ. The CDR3 region is CASSLDPNSYEQYF. DNA of the CDR3: TGCGCCAGCAGCTTGGACCCCAACTCCTACGAGCAGTACTTC.

This sequence joins TRBV5-1 and TRBJ2-1, with TRBD2 matching 9 bases. The CDR3 contains 16 residues. Trimming cost V 4 bases and J 5 bases; bases outside gene matches: 10. Germline CDR1 is SGHRS and CDR2 is YFSETQ. The CDR3 DNA is TGCGCCAGCAGCCCTCCCAGGACTAGCGAAAACAATGAGCAGTTCTTC. Translation gives CASSPPRTSENNEQFF.

This clone was detected only once. The chain links TRBV7-3 to TRBJ2-5; 7 bases are shared with TRBD2. The CDR3 covers 13 residues. Germline V gene sequence: CDR1 SGHTA, CDR2 FQGTGA. V shed 2 bases and J 5 bases; nucleotides not matched to a gene: 2. CDR3 residues: CASSLAGVETQYF. CDR3 nucleotides: TGTGCCAGCAGCTTAGCGGGAGTCGAGACCCAGTACTTC. Filled out from reference TRBV7-3 and TRBJ2-5, the complete variable domain reads GAGVSQTPSNKVTEKGKYVELRCDPISGHTALYWYRQSLGQGPEFLIYFQGTGAADDSGLPNDRFFAVRPEGSVSTLKIQRTERGDSAVYLCASSLAGVETQYFGPGTRLLVL.

The chain has TRBV7-9 and TRBJ2-1; 7 bases agree with TRBD1. Trimming at V came to 4 bases and at J to 12 bases, leaving 9 bases not matched to a gene. The CDR3 has 13 residues. Germline CDR1 SEHNR, CDR2 FQNEAQ (reference sequence). The CDR3 region is CASSYTGAIGQFF. Written as DNA, the CDR3 is TGTGCCAGCAGCTATACAGGGGCTATTGGGCAGTTCTTC.